The 26 T cell receptor beta chains in this list originate from one sample, sequenced in a study of T cell responses to AZD1222 COVID-19 vaccine. Generated by immunoSEQ multiplex PCR, the TCRdb table keeps only in-frame clones and is missing some. The table lists 250,000 to 300,000 clones, around 92% of them singletons, with 0.5% to 0.65% in the top ten. The specimen comprised peripheral blood, sampled 28 days after the second AZD1222 dose. Receptor source: an adult who received the AZD1222 COVID-19 vaccine.

This chain uses TRBV18 with TRBJ1-2, with a possible D match to TRBD1 (5 bases). Germline lookup yields CDR1 KGHSH and CDR2 LQKENI. The CDR3 length is 15 residues. Trimming removed 2 bases from V and 5 bases from J, with 15 bases in between. The CDR3 region has the DNA TGTGCCAGCTCACCAACGGGACGGAGTCTATATGGCTACACCTTC. This codes for CASSPTGRSLYGYTF.

The gene calls are TRBV10-3 and TRBJ2-2, with 7 bases fitting TRBD1. From germline, CDR1 is ENHRY and CDR2 SYGVKD. CDR3 size: 14 residues. With 6 bases clipped from V and 5 bases from J, the junction kept 6 bases outside the gene matches. The CDR3 DNA reads as TGTGCCATCAGCCGGGACAGCCCTACCGGGGAGCTGTTTTTT. Translated: CAISRDSPTGELFF.

V gene TRBV5-1 combines with J gene TRBJ1-1; D gene uncertain. CDR3 length equals 15 residues. Germline CDR1 and CDR2: SGHRS and YFSETQ. Trimming removed 0 bases at V and 1 base at J, with 10 bases between. This CDR3 reads CASSLAAGWNTEAFF. The CDR3 DNA reads as TGCGCCAGCAGCTTGGCCGCGGGCTGGAACACTGAAGCTTTCTTT.

The gene calls are TRBV7-9 and TRBJ1-1; the D is unclear. Trimming pared 2 bases from V and 3 bases from J, leaving 7 bases between. Germline CDR1 SEHNR, CDR2 FQNEAQ (reference sequence). This CDR3 has 13 amino acids. In DNA form, the CDR3 reads TGTGCCAGCAGCTTAAACGGGGACACTGAAGCTTTCTTT. Translating it yields CASSLNGDTEAFF.

The rearrangement uses TRBV28 and TRBJ1-2; D might be TRBD1 (5 bases). This CDR3 has 13 residues. V was cut by 5 bases and J by 7 bases, with 14 bases left in between. Germline V gene lookup returns CDR1 MDHEN and CDR2 SYDVKM. CDR3 region: CASSKGLKSGYTF. CDR3 nucleotides: TGTGCCAGCAGTAAGGGGCTGAAGTCTGGCTACACCTTC.

The chain combines TRBV4-3 with TRBJ1-2; D unresolved. Per the germline V gene, CDR1 is LGHNA and CDR2 is YSLEER. V was shortened by 0 bases and J by 5 bases, with 13 bases between the two germline ends. The CDR3 has 15 residues. This chain's CDR3 is CASSQDWKLTYGYTF. DNA of the CDR3: TGCGCCAGCAGCCAAGACTGGAAGTTGACATATGGCTACACCTTC.

The genes are TRBV10-3 and TRBJ2-5; unclear D gene. Trimming removed 2 bases at V and 4 bases at J, with 14 bases between. CDR3 length: 15 amino acids. The V gene's germline CDR1 is ENHRY and CDR2 SYGVKD. In DNA, the CDR3 is TGTGCCATCAGTGAGAGGACGACCCTCGTAGAGACCCAGTACTTC. It translates to CAISERTTLVETQYF.

The chain has TRBV6-5 and TRBJ1-2, with unresolved D. With 0 bases removed from V and 1 base from J, the gap between germline ends came to 9 bases. The germline CDR1 and CDR2 sequences are MNHEY and SVGAGI. This CDR3 has 15 residues. The DNA for the CDR3 is TGTGCCAGCAGTTACTCGTCCGGAGTTAACTATGGCTACACCTTC. Protein sequence: CASSYSSGVNYGYTF.

The chain has TRBV7-3 and TRBJ2-3; TRBD2 matches at 8 bases. Trimming took 2 bases from V and 1 from J; bases not matched to a gene: 2. The CDR3 has 15 amino acids. The germline V gene encodes CDR1 SGHTA and CDR2 FQGTGA. Written as DNA, the CDR3 is TGTGCCAGCAGCTTATACGGGAGGGGCACAGATACGCAGTATTTT. Protein: CASSLYGRGTDTQYF.

The rearrangement links TRBV5-1 to TRBJ2-1, with D hard to call. CDR3 length: 15 residues. Germline V CDR1 and CDR2: SGHRS, YFSETQ. V was pared by 6 bases and J by 5 bases, with 18 bases between. CDR3 nucleotide sequence: TGCGCCAGCAACTCATCCCCTGGACCCAACAATGAGCAGTTCTTC. Protein product: CASNSSPGPNNEQFF.

The V gene is TRBV6-5, the J gene TRBJ2-1; a weak D match, TRBD2 (5 bases). The germline V and J ends were trimmed by 6 bases and 6 bases, with 12 bases remaining between them. Per germline, CDR1 MNHEY and CDR2 SVGAGI. This CDR3 has 13 amino acids. The CDR3: CASSPAGVNEQFF. Here the CDR3 DNA reads TGTGCCAGCAGCCCCGCGGGCGTCAATGAGCAGTTCTTC.

This clone was observed once. The chain joins TRBV5-1 to TRBJ1-5; 8 bases map to TRBD1. This CDR3 has 15 residues. The junction had 3 bases not matched to a gene; V was cut back by 0 bases and J by 4 bases. Per the germline V gene, CDR1 is SGHRS and CDR2 is YFSETQ. CDR3 sequence reads: CASSLGTGSNQPQHF. CDR3 in DNA: TGCGCCAGCAGCTTGGGGACAGGGAGTAATCAGCCCCAGCATTTT.

The CDR3 DNA follows: TGTGCCAGCATACAAGCGGGGATCACCGGGGAGCTGTTTTTT. It translates to CASIQAGITGELFF. The genes are TRBV28 and TRBJ2-2, with TRBD2 matching over 7 bases. Germline assignment: CDR1 MDHEN and CDR2 SYDVKM. This CDR3 contains 14 residues. The V gene end was trimmed by 7 bases and the J gene end by 4 bases; junction bases not matched to a gene: 6.

This chain links TRBV5-6 with TRBJ1-4, with D unclear. V shed 1 base and J shed 4 bases, with 11 bases lying between them. This CDR3 region has 15 residues. The germline V gene has CDR1 SGHDT and CDR2 YYEEEE. The CDR3 here is CASSLKLSGNEKLFF. DNA of the CDR3: TGTGCCAGCAGCTTGAAGTTGTCGGGTAATGAAAAACTGTTTTTT. Supplemented by reference TRBV5-6 and TRBJ1-4, the full variable domain reads DAGVTQSPTHLIKTRGQQVTLRCSPKSGHDTVSWYQQALGQGPQFIFQYYEEEERQRGNFPDRFSGHQFPNYSSELNVNALLLGDSALYLCASSLKLSGNEKLFFGSGTQLSVL.

In this sample, this clone turned up a few times. This chain joins TRBV6-2 or TRBV6-3 and TRBJ2-2, with 7 bases lining up with TRBD2. V gave up 2 bases and J gave up 2 bases; unmatched junction bases: 5. CDR3 length equals 16 residues. CDR1 is MNHEY, CDR2 SVGEGT, per germline. The CDR3: CASSYGASGNTGELFF. CDR3 sequence (DNA): TGTGCCAGCAGTTACGGGGCTAGCGGAAACACCGGGGAGCTGTTTTTT.

This chain joins TRBV28 and TRBJ1-3; D not certain. Germline loops: CDR1 MDHEN, CDR2 SYDVKM. Trimming pared 6 bases from V and 8 bases from J, leaving 11 bases between. The CDR3 length is 12 residues. CDR3 protein: CASSAVGYTIYF. The CDR3 DNA follows: TGTGCCAGCAGCGCAGTCGGGTACACCATATATTTT.

The V and J genes are TRBV13 and TRBJ2-1, with D hard to call. The germline V and J ends were trimmed by 7 bases and 0 bases, with 10 bases remaining between them. Germline V gene data show CDR1 as PRHDT and CDR2 as FYEKMQ (reference sequence). The CDR3 runs to 14 residues. The CDR3 here is CASTLYFSYNEQFF. Written as DNA, the CDR3 is TGTGCCAGCACCCTCTACTTCTCCTACAATGAGCAGTTCTTC. The whole variable domain, filled in from reference TRBV13 and TRBJ2-1, reads AAGVIQSPRHLIKEKRETATLKCYPIPRHDTVYWYQQGPGQDPQFLISFYEKMQSDKGSIPDRFSAQQFSDYHSELNMSSLELGDSALYFCASTLYFSYNEQFFGPGTRLTVL.

This chain joins TRBV5-5 and TRBJ2-7; D ambiguous. Trimming removed 2 bases from V and 2 bases from J, with 5 bases in between. The CDR3 has 12 residues. Germline V gene data show CDR1 as SGHKS and CDR2 as YYEKEE (reference sequence). The CDR3 sequence is CASSFGPYEQYF. The CDR3 coding sequence is TGTGCCAGCAGCTTCGGACCCTACGAGCAGTACTTC.

The rearrangement links TRBV9 to TRBJ2-1; D is unclear. Looked up from germline, CDR1 is SGDLS and CDR2 is YYNGEE. V dropped 0 bases and J dropped 0 bases, with 10 bases sitting between them. There are 16 residues in the CDR3. The CDR3 protein is CASSVASLDSYNEQFF. The CDR3 nucleotides read TGTGCCAGCAGCGTAGCATCACTGGACTCCTACAATGAGCAGTTCTTC.

The CDR3 nucleotides are TGTGCCAGCAGCATCGATGGGGGATTCTTTGACAATGAGCAGTTCTTC. Amino acid sequence: CASSIDGGFFDNEQFF. The V and J genes are TRBV9 and TRBJ2-1; possibly TRBD1 or TRBD2 for D (5 bases each). Per germline, CDR1 SGDLS and CDR2 YYNGEE. The CDR3 is made up of 16 amino acids. Trimming removed 4 bases at V and 5 bases at J, with 19 bases between.

The V and J genes are TRBV5-1 and TRBJ2-7; TRBD1 might be the D (5 bases). From germline, CDR1 is SGHRS and CDR2 YFSETQ. Trimming took 0 bases from V and 5 from J, leaving 15 bases between them. CDR3 length equals 15 residues. This chain's CDR3 is CASSLVGLLLDEQYF. The CDR3 DNA reads as TGCGCCAGCAGCTTGGTGGGGCTTCTCCTGGACGAGCAGTACTTC.

This sequence joins TRBV25-1 and TRBJ1-1, with unresolved D. Germline V CDR1 and CDR2: MGHDK, SYGVNS. Trimming pared 7 bases from V and 2 bases from J, leaving 8 bases between. This CDR3 comprises 12 residues. The CDR3 is CASMEGNTEAFF. The DNA for the CDR3 is TGTGCCAGCATGGAGGGAAACACTGAAGCTTTCTTT.

The V and J genes are TRBV11-2 and TRBJ1-6; D is possibly TRBD1 (6 bases). In germline, CDR1 is SGHAT, CDR2 FQNNGV. This CDR3 region has 14 residues. Trimming pared 5 bases from V and 9 bases from J, leaving 14 bases between. In nucleotides, the CDR3 is TGTGCCAGCAGCCGACAGGTCAACAGTTCACCCCTCCACTTT. Its translation: CASSRQVNSSPLHF. Complete variable domain (other parts from reference TRBV11-2 and TRBJ1-6): EAGVAQSPRYKIIEKRQSVAFWCNPISGHATLYWYQQILGQGPKLLIQFQNNGVVDDSQLPKDRFSAERLKGVDSTLKIQPAKLEDSAVYLCASSRQVNSSPLHFGNGTRLTVT.

This chain uses TRBV28 with TRBJ2-7; tentatively, D is TRBD1 or TRBD2 (5 bases each). Trimming took 7 bases from V and 2 from J, leaving 15 bases between them. Germline V gene sequence: CDR1 MDHEN, CDR2 SYDVKM. The CDR3 loop spans 14 amino acids. Written as DNA, the CDR3 is TGTGCCAGCATCCCTTGGGGGAAAACCTACGAGCAGTACTTC. Encoded protein: CASIPWGKTYEQYF.

The chain has TRBV29-1 and TRBJ1-1; D gene unclear. The CDR3 consists of 13 residues. V lost 0 bases, J lost 11 bases, and 16 bases lay in between. Germline-derived CDR1 and CDR2 are SQVTM and ANQGSEA. The CDR3 sequence: CSVEDPSQVMAFF. CDR3 coding DNA: TGCAGCGTTGAAGATCCCAGCCAGGTAATGGCTTTCTTT.

The rearrangement joins TRBV7-2 to TRBJ2-4, with unresolved D. Germline V gene sequence: CDR1 SGHTA, CDR2 FQGNSA. The ends were cut back, 5 bases at V and 3 bases at J, with 20 bases in the middle. The CDR3 sequence is 17 residues long. This CDR3 is CASSPRTGVESKNIQYF. CDR3 coding DNA: TGTGCCAGCAGCCCCCGCACGGGCGTTGAGAGCAAAAACATTCAGTACTTC. The full variable domain, completed using reference TRBV7-2 and TRBJ2-4, is GAGVSQSPSNKVTEKGKDVELRCDPISGHTALYWYRQSLGQGLEFLIYFQGNSAPDKSGLPSDRFSAERTGGSVSTLTIQRTQQEDSAVYLCASSPRTGVESKNIQYFGAGTRLSVL.